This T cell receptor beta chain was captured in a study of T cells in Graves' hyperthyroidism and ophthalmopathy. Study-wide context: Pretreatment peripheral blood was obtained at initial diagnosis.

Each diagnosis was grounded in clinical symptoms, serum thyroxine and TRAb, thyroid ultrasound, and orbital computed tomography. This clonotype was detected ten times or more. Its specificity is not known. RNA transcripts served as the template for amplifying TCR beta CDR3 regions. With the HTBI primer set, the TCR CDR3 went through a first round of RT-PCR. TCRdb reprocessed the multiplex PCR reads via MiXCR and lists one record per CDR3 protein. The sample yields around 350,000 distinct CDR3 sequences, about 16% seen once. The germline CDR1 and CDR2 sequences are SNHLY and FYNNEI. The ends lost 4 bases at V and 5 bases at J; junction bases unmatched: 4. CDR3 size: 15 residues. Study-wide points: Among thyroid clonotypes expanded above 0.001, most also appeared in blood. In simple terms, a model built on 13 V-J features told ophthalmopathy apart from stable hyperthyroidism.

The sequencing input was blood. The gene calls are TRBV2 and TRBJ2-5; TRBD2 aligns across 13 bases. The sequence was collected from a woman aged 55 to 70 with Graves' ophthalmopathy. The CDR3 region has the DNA TGTGCCAGCAGTGGGACTAGCGGGAGTTCGGAGACCCAGTACTTC. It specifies CASSGTSGSSETQYF.